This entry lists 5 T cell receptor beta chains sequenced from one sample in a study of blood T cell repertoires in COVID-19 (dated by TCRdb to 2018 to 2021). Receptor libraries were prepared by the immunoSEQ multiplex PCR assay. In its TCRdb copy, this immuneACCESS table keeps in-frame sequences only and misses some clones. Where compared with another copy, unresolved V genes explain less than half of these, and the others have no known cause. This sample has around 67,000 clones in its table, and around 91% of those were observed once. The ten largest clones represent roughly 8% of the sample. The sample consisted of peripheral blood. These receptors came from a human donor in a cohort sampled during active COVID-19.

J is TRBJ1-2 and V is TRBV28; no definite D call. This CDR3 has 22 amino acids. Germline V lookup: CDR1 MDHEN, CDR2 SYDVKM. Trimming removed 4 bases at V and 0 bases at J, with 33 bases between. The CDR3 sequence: CASSSRFLVGRHFRSTNYGYTF. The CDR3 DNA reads TGTGCCAGCAGTTCACGTTTTTTGGTTGGGCGTCACTTTAGATCGACTAACTATGGCTACACCTTC.

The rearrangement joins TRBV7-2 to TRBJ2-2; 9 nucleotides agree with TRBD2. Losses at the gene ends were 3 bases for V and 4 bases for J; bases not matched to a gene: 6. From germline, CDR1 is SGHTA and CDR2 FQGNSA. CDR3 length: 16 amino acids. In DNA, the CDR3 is TGTGCCAGCAGCTTGGCGGGGGGGAGAACCACCGGGGAGCTGTTTTTT. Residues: CASSLAGGRTTGELFF.

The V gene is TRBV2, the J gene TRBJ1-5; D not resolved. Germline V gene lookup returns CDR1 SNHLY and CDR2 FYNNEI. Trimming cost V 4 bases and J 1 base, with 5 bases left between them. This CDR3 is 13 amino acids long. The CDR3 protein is CASSVGSNQPQHF. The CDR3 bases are TGTGCCAGCAGTGTGGGCAGCAATCAGCCCCAGCATTTT. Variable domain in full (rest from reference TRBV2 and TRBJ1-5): EPEVTQTPSHQVTQMGQEVILRCVPISNHLYFYWYRQILGQKVEFLVSFYNNEISEKSEIFDDQFSVERPDGSNFTLKIRSTKLEDSAMYFCASSVGSNQPQHFGDGTRLSIL.

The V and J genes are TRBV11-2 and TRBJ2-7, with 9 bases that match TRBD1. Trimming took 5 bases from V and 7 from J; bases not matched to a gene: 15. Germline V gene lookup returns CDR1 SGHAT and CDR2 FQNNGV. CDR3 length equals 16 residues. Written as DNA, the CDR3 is TGTGCCAGCAGCCGAGGGCCGGGACAGGGAACGTGGGAGCAGTACTTC. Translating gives CASSRGPGQGTWEQYF.

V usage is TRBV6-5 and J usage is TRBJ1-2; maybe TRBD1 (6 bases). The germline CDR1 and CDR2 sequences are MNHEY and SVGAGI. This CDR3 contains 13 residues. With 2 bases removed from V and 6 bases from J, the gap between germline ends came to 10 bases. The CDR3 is CASSYNRVNGYTF. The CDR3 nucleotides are TGTGCCAGCAGTTACAACAGGGTAAATGGCTACACCTTC.